This T cell receptor (beta chain) was documented in a study of T cell changes during pregnancy in multiple sclerosis. This CDR3 region has 17 residues. V gave up 0 bases and J gave up 1 base, with 14 bases separating them. Per germline, CDR1 SGHKS and CDR2 YYEKEE (reference sequence). Profiling relied on immunoSEQ multiplex PCR, and the TCRdb table lists in-frame clones only, not all of them. Among 55,000 to 85,000 clones listed, 92% were seen once. The rearrangement links TRBV5-5 to TRBJ2-1; possibly TRBD2 for D (5 bases). The material was CD4+ T cells from peripheral blood mononuclear cells, obtained after pregnancy. This TCR was recovered from a female donor with multiple sclerosis, enrolled in a pregnancy study. The CDR3 spells CASSLALRRWSYNEQFF. CDR3 coding DNA: TGTGCCAGCAGCTTGGCCCTTAGGAGGTGGTCCTACAATGAGCAGTTCTTC.